These 10 T cell receptor beta chains were sequenced from one sample in a study of Graves' ophthalmopathy and Graves' hyperthyroidism. RNA transcripts were the source from which TCR beta CDR3 regions were amplified. RT-PCR with HTBI primers came first, then second-round multiplex PCR. TCRdb redid the calling of the multiplex PCR reads with MiXCR, one entry per CDR3 protein. The repertoire holds around 1,000,000 distinct CDR3 sequences, with 35% to 45% as singletons. Material for sequencing was peripheral blood or thyroid tissue (not recorded which). Receptors originate from an adult man with Graves' hyperthyroidism.

A note on this clonotype: A read error may explain this, as a much larger clone is one base away. The rearrangement links TRBV7-6 to TRBJ2-5, with 10 bases lining up with TRBD2. The CDR3 runs 17 residues. The germline V gene encodes CDR1 SGHVS and CDR2 FNYEAQ. The CDR3 nucleotides are TGTGCCAGCAGCCCCGGGGCTAGCGGGAGCAGGCAAGAGACCCGGTACTTC. Translated, it gives CASSPGASGSRQETRYF. Together with reference TRBV7-6 and TRBJ2-5, the CDR3 gives the full variable domain: GAGVSQSPRYKVTKRGQDVALRCDPISGHVSLYWYRQALGQGPEFLTYFNYEAQQDKSGLPNDRFSAERPEGSISTLTIQRTEQRDSAMYRCASSPGASGSRQETRYFGPGTRLLVL.

This clonotype came up many times. The gene calls are TRBV29-1 and TRBJ2-7; 9 bases are shared with TRBD1. The CDR3 is 13 residues long. Looked up from germline, CDR1 is SQVTM and CDR2 is ANQGSEA. V gave up 5 bases and J gave up 3 bases; unmatched junction bases: 5. The CDR3 region is CSVKQGAVYEQYF. The CDR3 region has the DNA TGCAGCGTTAAACAGGGGGCGGTCTACGAGCAGTACTTC.

In its sample, this clonotype was seen many times. J is TRBJ2-7 and V is TRBV6-5, with D perhaps TRBD2 (5 bases). The germline V and J ends were trimmed by 7 bases and 1 base, with 8 bases remaining between them. The CDR3 spans 12 residues. CDR1 is MNHEY and CDR2 is SVGAGI in the germline V gene. This chain's CDR3 is CASTGLSYEQYF. CDR3 sequence (DNA): TGTGCCAGCACCGGACTTTCCTACGAGCAGTACTTC.

This clonotype was counted ten times or more. The genes are TRBV20-1 and TRBJ2-7; 8 nucleotides agree with TRBD2. The germline CDR1 and CDR2 sequences are DFQATT and SNEGSKA (reference sequence). CDR3 length: 12 amino acids. V lost 6 bases and J lost 5; bases outside the gene matches: 6. The CDR3 region has the DNA TGCAGTGCCTCGGGAGGGGGAGACGAGCAGTACTTC. Residues: CSASGGGDEQYF.

Comment on this clonotype: The junction shows a germline mismatch at one end, possibly a read error. The V gene is TRBV25-1, the J gene TRBJ2-7, with 7 bases matching TRBD2. The CDR3 loop spans 17 amino acids. Germline V gene lookup returns CDR1 MGHDK and CDR2 SYGVNS. The CDR3 region has the DNA TGTACCAGCAGTGGGCTACAACTAGCGCCAGAGGACTACGAGCAGTACTTC. Translated: CTSSGLQLAPEDYEQYF.

This clonotype was detected ten times or more. The gene calls are TRBV7-9 and TRBJ1-1; 11 bases are a match to TRBD1. Germline V gene sequence: CDR1 SEHNR, CDR2 FQNEAQ (reference sequence). Trimming took 5 bases from V and 3 from J; bases not matched to a gene: 5. The CDR3 runs to 15 residues. CDR3 coding DNA: TGTGCCAGCAGCCCCGGACAGGGGGCGCACACTGAAGCTTTCTTT. Translated, it gives CASSPGQGAHTEAFF. Complete variable domain (other parts from reference TRBV7-9 and TRBJ1-1): DTGVSQNPRHKITKRGQNVTFRCDPISEHNRLYWYRQTLGQGPEFLTYFQNEAQLEKSRLLSDRFSAERPKGSFSTLEIQRTEQGDSAMYLCASSPGQGAHTEAFFGQGTRLTVV.

This clonotype was seen repeatedly, ten times or more. The V gene is TRBV15, the J gene TRBJ1-2; D remains ambiguous. Germline CDR1 reads LNHNV; CDR2 reads YYDKDF (reference sequence). Trimming took off 5 bases at V and 7 bases at J, with 14 bases between the two ends. This CDR3 has 13 amino acids. The CDR3 spells CATSGRRVGGYTF. The DNA for the CDR3 is TGTGCCACCAGCGGGAGAAGGGTGGGTGGCTACACCTTC.

CDR3 bases: TGCGCCAGCAGCCAAGATGGGAACACGGGGCCCTTGCTTTTCTTT. This sequence encodes CASSQDGNTGPLLFF. The chain is built from TRBV4-3 and TRBJ1-1; D perhaps matches TRBD1 (5 bases). V lost 0 bases and J lost 13, with 21 bases in between. The length of the CDR3 is 15 residues. Looked up from germline, CDR1 is LGHNA and CDR2 is YSLEER.

The table lists this clonotype with many counts. The V gene is TRBV7-2, the J gene TRBJ1-6, with D possibly being TRBD1 (5 bases). Germline assignment: CDR1 SGHTA and CDR2 FQGNSA. The V end lost 5 bases, the J end lost 5 bases, and 13 bases lay between the germline ends. The length of the CDR3 is 15 residues. The DNA of the CDR3 is TGTGCCAGCAGCACTGGGACGTTCAATAATTCACCCCTCCACTTT. Translating it yields CASSTGTFNNSPLHF.

This clonotype was seen at least ten times. The CDR3 reads CASSYGESTGYTF. In nucleotides, the CDR3 is TGTGCCAGCAGTTACGGCGAAAGTACTGGCTACACCTTC. This chain connects TRBV6-6 to TRBJ1-2; D unresolved. CDR1 is MNHNY, CDR2 SVGAGI, per germline (reference sequence). V was cut by 2 bases and J by 7 bases, with 11 bases left in between. The CDR3 loop spans 13 amino acids.